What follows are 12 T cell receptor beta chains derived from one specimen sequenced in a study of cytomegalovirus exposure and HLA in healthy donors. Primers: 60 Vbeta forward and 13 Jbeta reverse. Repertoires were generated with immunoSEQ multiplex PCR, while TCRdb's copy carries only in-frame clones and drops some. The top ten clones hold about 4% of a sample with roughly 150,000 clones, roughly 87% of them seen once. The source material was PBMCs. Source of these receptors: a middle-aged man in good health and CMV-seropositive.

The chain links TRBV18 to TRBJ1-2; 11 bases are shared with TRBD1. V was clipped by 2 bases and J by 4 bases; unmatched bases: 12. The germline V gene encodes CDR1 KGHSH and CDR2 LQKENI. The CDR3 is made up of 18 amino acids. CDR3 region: CASSPTPGTGGTSYGYTF. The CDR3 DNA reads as TGTGCCAGCTCACCAACTCCCGGGACAGGGGGTACCTCCTATGGCTACACCTTC.

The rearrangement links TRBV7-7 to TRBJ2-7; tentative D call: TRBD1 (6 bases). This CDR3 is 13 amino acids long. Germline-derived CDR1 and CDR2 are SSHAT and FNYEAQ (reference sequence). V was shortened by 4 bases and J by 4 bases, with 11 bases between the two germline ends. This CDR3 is CASSYTQGYEQYF. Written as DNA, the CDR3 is TGTGCCAGCAGCTACACACAGGGTTACGAGCAGTACTTC. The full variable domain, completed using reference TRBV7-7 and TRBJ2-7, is GAGVSQSPRYKVTKRGQDVTLRCDPISSHATLYWYQQALGQGPEFLTYFNYEAQPDKSGLPSDRFSAERPEGSISTLTIQRTEQRDSAMYRCASSYTQGYEQYFGPGTRLTVT.

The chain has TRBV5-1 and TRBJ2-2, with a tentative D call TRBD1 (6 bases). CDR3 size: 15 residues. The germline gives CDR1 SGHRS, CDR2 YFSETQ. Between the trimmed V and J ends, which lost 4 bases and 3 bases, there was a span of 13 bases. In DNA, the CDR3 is TGCGCCAGCAGCCAACAGGGCGGCGACACCGGGGAGCTGTTTTTT. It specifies CASSQQGGDTGELFF.

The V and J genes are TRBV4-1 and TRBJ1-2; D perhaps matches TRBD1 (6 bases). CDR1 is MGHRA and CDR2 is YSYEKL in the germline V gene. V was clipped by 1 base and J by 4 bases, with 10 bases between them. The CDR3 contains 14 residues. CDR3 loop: CASSQGTGPYGYTF. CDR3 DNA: TGCGCCAGCAGCCAAGGAACAGGGCCCTATGGCTACACCTTC.

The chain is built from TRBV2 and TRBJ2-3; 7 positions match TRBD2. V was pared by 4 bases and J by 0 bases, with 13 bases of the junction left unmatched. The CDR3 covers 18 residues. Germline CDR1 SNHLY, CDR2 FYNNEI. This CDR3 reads CASSGAGRASGSTDTQYF. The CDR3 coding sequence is TGTGCCAGCAGTGGAGCCGGGAGAGCTAGCGGTAGCACAGATACGCAGTATTTT.

The CDR3 DNA reads as TGTGCCAGCCATAGGGCGGGGGGACGCACAGATACGCAGTATTTT. Its translation is CASHRAGGRTDTQYF. The chain uses TRBV6-5 and TRBJ2-3; 8 positions agree with TRBD2. The trim removed 8 bases at V and 1 base at J, leaving 8 bases unmatched. Germline-derived CDR1 and CDR2 are MNHEY and SVGAGI. The CDR3 sequence is 15 residues long.

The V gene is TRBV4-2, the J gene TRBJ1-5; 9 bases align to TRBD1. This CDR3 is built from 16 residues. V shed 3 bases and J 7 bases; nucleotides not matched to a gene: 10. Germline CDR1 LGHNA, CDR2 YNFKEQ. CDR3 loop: CASSHVPSGTGQPQHF. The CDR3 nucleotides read TGTGCCAGCAGCCACGTTCCTTCCGGGACAGGGCAGCCCCAGCATTTT.

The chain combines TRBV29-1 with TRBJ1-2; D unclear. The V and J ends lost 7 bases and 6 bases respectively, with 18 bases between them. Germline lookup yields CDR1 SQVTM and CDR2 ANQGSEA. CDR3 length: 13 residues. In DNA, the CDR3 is TGCAGCGCGTCGCAGGCGCTCGTCGATGGCTACACCTTC. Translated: CSASQALVDGYTF.

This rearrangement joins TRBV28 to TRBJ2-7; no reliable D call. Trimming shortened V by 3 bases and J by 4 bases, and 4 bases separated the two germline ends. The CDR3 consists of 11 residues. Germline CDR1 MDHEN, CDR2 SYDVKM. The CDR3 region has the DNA TGTGCCAGCAGTTTTTCTTACGAGCAGTACTTC. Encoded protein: CASSFSYEQYF.

In DNA, the CDR3 is TGTGCCAGCAAGTTCAGGGATACCTCTAACTATGGCTACACCTTC. Protein: CASKFRDTSNYGYTF. The chain has TRBV6-1 and TRBJ1-2, with D perhaps TRBD1 (5 bases). This CDR3 comprises 15 residues. Germline values: CDR1 MNHNS, CDR2 SASEGT. Trimming removed 7 bases from V and 0 bases from J, with 15 bases in between.

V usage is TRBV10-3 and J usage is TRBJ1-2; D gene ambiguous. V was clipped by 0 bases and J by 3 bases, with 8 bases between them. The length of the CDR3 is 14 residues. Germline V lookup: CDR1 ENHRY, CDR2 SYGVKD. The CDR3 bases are TGTGCCATCAGTGAGTCGTCCAGGTACTATGGCTACACCTTC. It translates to CAISESSRYYGYTF.

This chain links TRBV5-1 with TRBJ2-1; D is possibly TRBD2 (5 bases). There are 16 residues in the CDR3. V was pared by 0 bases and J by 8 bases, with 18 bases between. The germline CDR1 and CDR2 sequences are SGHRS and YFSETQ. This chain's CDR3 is CASSLAAGTGSYEQFF. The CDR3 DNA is TGCGCCAGCAGCTTGGCGGCGGGTACCGGTTCCTATGAGCAGTTCTTC.